These 4 T cell receptor beta chains were sequenced from one sample in a study of cytomegalovirus exposure and HLA in healthy donors. The PCR had 60 Vbeta and 13 Jbeta primers. Generated by immunoSEQ multiplex PCR, the TCRdb table keeps only in-frame clones and is missing some. The sample records around 130,000 clones, approximately 82% being singletons. Source material: PBMCs. The receptors derive from a middle-aged man in good health and CMV-seronegative.

As for this clone: At one of its ends the junction is not consistent with the germline gene, which may arise from a read error. The chain employs TRBV27 and TRBJ2-3; 13 positions agree with TRBD2. In germline, CDR1 is MNHEY, CDR2 SMNVEV (reference sequence). The CDR3 covers 16 residues. CDR3 DNA sequence: TGTGCTAGCAGTTTATCGGGACTAGCGGGGTTAGATACGCAGTATTTT. Amino acid sequence: CASSLSGLAGLDTQYF.

This clone has only a few counts. V usage is TRBV25-1 and J usage is TRBJ1-2, with TRBD1 matching 10 bases. The V segment lost 1 base and the J segment 8 bases; nucleotides outside the gene matches: 7. CDR3 size: 15 residues. Germline loops: CDR1 MGHDK, CDR2 SYGVNS. CDR3 in DNA: TGTGCCAGCAGTGAATTGGGGGACAGGGGAGGCGGCTACACCTTC. Translation gives CASSELGDRGGGYTF.

The rearrangement uses TRBV7-2 and TRBJ1-4, with D tentatively TRBD1 (5 bases). Between the trimmed V and J ends, which lost 3 bases and 4 bases, there was a span of 15 bases. The germline CDR1 and CDR2 sequences are SGHTA and FQGNSA. The CDR3 is made up of 16 amino acids. The CDR3 nucleotides are TGTGCCAGCAGCTTGGGGTTCGTAAGGGGTAATGAAAAACTGTTTTTT. Its protein product is CASSLGFVRGNEKLFF.

The rearrangement uses TRBV6-1 and TRBJ2-7; 8 nucleotides line up with TRBD1. CDR1 MNHNS and CDR2 SASEGT come from the germline V gene. The CDR3 has 15 residues. J lost 3 bases, V lost 2 bases, and 6 bases had no gene match. CDR3: CASSESNTGGYEQYF. The CDR3 DNA reads TGTGCCAGCAGTGAAAGCAACACAGGGGGCTACGAGCAGTACTTC.